Below are 14 T cell receptor beta chains sequenced from a single sample in a study of technical replicates of blood from a handful of donors. Produced via immunoSEQ multiplex PCR; TCRdb's table is partial and in-frame only. The table shows fewer than 95,000 clones, with roughly 94% occurring only once. The sample comprised T cells isolated from PBMCs. The receptor source for this set is a human donor in good health.

The chain carries TRBV13 and TRBJ2-3; no definite D call. The CDR3 totals 12 residues. V gave up 3 bases and J gave up 1 base, with 2 bases separating them. CDR1 and CDR2 (germline): PRHDT, FYEKMQ (reference sequence). The chain's CDR3 is CASSFGTDTQYF. The CDR3, as DNA: TGTGCCAGCAGCTTCGGCACAGATACGCAGTATTTT.

The V gene is TRBV28, the J gene TRBJ1-1; D might be TRBD1 (6 bases). CDR1 and CDR2 (germline): MDHEN, SYDVKM. The V gene lost 6 bases and the J gene lost 6 bases, with 17 bases spanning the gap. The CDR3 loop spans 14 amino acids. The CDR3 bases are TGTGCCAGCAGCCGGGACAACACCGGGGCTGAAGCTTTCTTT. Its protein is CASSRDNTGAEAFF.

V is TRBV18 and J is TRBJ1-1; TRBD1 agrees at 10 bases. V was clipped by 6 bases and J by 0 bases; unmatched bases: 7. Germline CDR1 and CDR2: KGHSH and LQKENI. This CDR3 has 16 amino acids. CDR3 in amino acids: CASSFGQGDLNTEAFF. For the CDR3, the DNA is TGTGCCAGCTCTTTTGGACAGGGGGATTTGAACACTGAAGCTTTCTTT.

The genes are TRBV28 and TRBJ2-3; D might be TRBD2 (6 bases). Deletions cut 4 bases from V and 6 bases from J, with 35 bases between. In germline, CDR1 is MDHEN, CDR2 SYDVKM. This CDR3 spans 21 amino acids. The DNA of the CDR3 is TGTGCCAGCAGTTCTCTTCTAAGGCGGGTACTCCACCAAAGGAGGGGTGATACGCAGTATTTT. Its protein product is CASSSLLRRVLHQRRGDTQYF.

This rearrangement joins TRBV4-1 to TRBJ2-1, with 7 bases that match TRBD1. J gave up 1 base and V 5 bases, and 5 bases lay outside the gene matches. CDR1 MGHRA and CDR2 YSYEKL come from the germline V gene. The CDR3 consists of 15 residues. As DNA, the CDR3 is TGCGCCAGCAGCGCAGGGACAGAATCCTACAATGAGCAGTTCTTC. It is translated as CASSAGTESYNEQFF.

The CDR3 spells CASSSPGLAGSYEQYF. CDR3 bases: TGTGCCAGCAGTTCTCCCGGACTAGCGGGCTCCTACGAGCAGTACTTC. J is TRBJ2-7 and V is TRBV28; 11 nucleotides match TRBD2. Germline values: CDR1 MDHEN, CDR2 SYDVKM. V was clipped by 4 bases and J by 0 bases; unmatched bases: 5. The CDR3 sequence is 16 residues long.

V and J are TRBV7-9 and TRBJ1-5; D is ambiguous. Germline CDR1 is SEHNR and CDR2 is FQNEAQ (reference sequence). The CDR3 contains 15 residues. V was shortened by 3 bases and J by 0 bases, with 9 bases between the two germline ends. CDR3 DNA: TGTGCCAGCAGCTTCTCGGGTGATAGCAATCAGCCCCAGCATTTT. Its protein product is CASSFSGDSNQPQHF.

The chain joins TRBV7-9 to TRBJ2-7; D is undetermined. The CDR3 sequence is 15 residues long. Deletions cut 2 bases from V and 1 base from J, with 12 bases between. The germline V gene encodes CDR1 SEHNR and CDR2 FQNEAQ (reference sequence). The CDR3 DNA is TGTGCCAGCAGCTTAAGAGGTGGCCAGTCCTACGAGCAGTACTTC. Translation gives CASSLRGGQSYEQYF.

The chain couples TRBV6-5 to TRBJ2-5; tentative D call: TRBD1 (7 bases). Germline V gene sequence: CDR1 MNHEY, CDR2 SVGAGI. This CDR3 has 15 residues. The V end lost 7 bases, the J end lost 10 bases, and 25 bases lay between the germline ends. The CDR3: CASTLLPTGTGDQYF. DNA of the CDR3: TGTGCCAGCACTCTACTCCCGACAGGGACTGGTGACCAGTACTTC.

V usage is TRBV7-3 and J usage is TRBJ2-3, with 8 nucleotides matching TRBD2. V shed 1 base and J 0 bases; nucleotides not matched to a gene: 3. This CDR3 spans 16 amino acids. Germline V CDR1 and CDR2: SGHTA, FQGTGA. CDR3 residues: CASSLSSGASTDTQYF. In DNA form, the CDR3 reads TGTGCCAGCAGCTTAAGTAGCGGGGCTAGCACAGATACGCAGTATTTT. Together with reference TRBV7-3 and TRBJ2-3, the CDR3 gives the full variable domain: GAGVSQTPSNKVTEKGKYVELRCDPISGHTALYWYRQSLGQGPEFLIYFQGTGAADDSGLPNDRFFAVRPEGSVSTLKIQRTERGDSAVYLCASSLSSGASTDTQYFGPGTRLTVL.

This clone was observed once. The chain employs TRBV7-2 and TRBJ1-1; D might be TRBD1 (6 bases). Germline V gene lookup returns CDR1 SGHTA and CDR2 FQGNSA. This CDR3 spans 14 amino acids. Trimming removed 7 bases at V and 4 bases at J, with 16 bases between. CDR3 sequence reads: CASTPDRWTTEAFF. The CDR3 coding sequence is TGTGCCAGCACCCCAGACAGGTGGACCACTGAAGCTTTCTTT.

The table lists this clone with a few counts. The chain uses TRBV5-8 and TRBJ1-5; 8 nucleotides match TRBD1. The germline V gene encodes CDR1 SGHTS and CDR2 YDEGEE. This CDR3 comprises 15 residues. The junction had 5 bases not matched to a gene; V was cut back by 1 base and J by 5 bases. The CDR3 sequence is CASSLNRGDDQPQHF. The CDR3 region has the DNA TGTGCCAGCAGCTTGAACAGGGGGGATGATCAGCCCCAGCATTTT.

The chain links TRBV4-1 to TRBJ2-1, with 13 bases lining up with TRBD2. CDR3 length: 17 amino acids. Germline CDR1 and CDR2: MGHRA and YSYEKL. V was clipped by 1 base and J by 1 base; unmatched bases: 1. CDR3 amino acids: CASSQGTSGSSYNEQFF. CDR3 nucleotides: TGCGCCAGCAGCCAAGGGACTAGCGGGAGTTCCTACAATGAGCAGTTCTTC.

V usage is TRBV9 and J usage is TRBJ2-1, with a tentative D call TRBD1 (6 bases). The CDR3 sequence is 14 residues long. The germline CDR1 and CDR2 sequences are SGDLS and YYNGEE. With 2 bases removed from V and 5 bases from J, the gap between germline ends came to 11 bases. The DNA of the CDR3 is TGTGCCAGCAGCGTGGACAGTTACCACAATGAGCAGTTCTTC. Translation: CASSVDSYHNEQFF.